Listed here are 24 T cell receptor beta chains from one sample, sequenced in a study of shared clonotypes between healthy human individuals. TCRdb's table, derived via immunoSEQ multiplex PCR, lists solely in-frame clones and lacks some. Of some 690,000 clones in the sample, around 90% were seen once. Sequenced sample: memory CD8+ T cells from PBMCs. The subset denotes: CD45RO+ cells pooled with CCR7-negative TemRA cells. Every receptor here comes from a man aged 18 to 29 in good health. Some clones in this sample may be carry-over from other donors' samples.

This clone was observed a handful of times. CDR3 nucleotide sequence: TGTGCCTGGCAGGCTCCGGGACAGCTCTATGGCTACACCTTC. This codes for CAWQAPGQLYGYTF. The rearrangement uses TRBV30 and TRBJ1-2; TRBD1 agrees at 7 bases. Germline lookup yields CDR1 GTSNPN and CDR2 SVGIG (reference sequence). CDR3 size: 14 residues. The J segment lost 4 bases and the V segment lost 5 bases, leaving 10 bases of the junction unmatched.

The V call is TRBV27, the J call TRBJ2-7, with TRBD1 matching over 7 bases. The CDR3 runs 18 residues. J lost 3 bases, V lost 4 bases, and 18 bases had no gene match. The germline V gene has CDR1 MNHEY and CDR2 SMNVEV (reference sequence). In DNA, the CDR3 is TGTGCCAGCAGTTCTATAACTTTCTCACAGGGGAGCAGCTACGAGCAGTACTTC. It translates to CASSSITFSQGSSYEQYF.

This rearrangement joins TRBV15 to TRBJ1-1; D is unclear. V gave up 1 base and J gave up 3 bases, with 9 bases separating them. Germline V gene data show CDR1 as LNHNV and CDR2 as YYDKDF (reference sequence). The CDR3 extends over 14 amino acids. In nucleotides, the CDR3 is TGTGCCACCAGCAGAGGTGGTGAAGACACTGAAGCTTTCTTT. Translating gives CATSRGGEDTEAFF.

This clone was seen only once. The chain uses TRBV9 and TRBJ1-2; no reliable D call. Looked up from germline, CDR1 is SGDLS and CDR2 is YYNGEE. This CDR3 comprises 15 residues. V lost 3 bases and J lost 2, with 14 bases in between. CDR3 protein: CASSALEGRNYGYTF. CDR3 bases: TGTGCCAGCAGCGCCCTGGAAGGACGGAACTATGGCTACACCTTC.

As for this clone: This may be a read error: a much more frequent sequence differs by one nucleotide. The chain recombines TRBV11-3 with TRBJ2-2, with 14 bases that match TRBD2. The CDR3 has 15 amino acids. The germline V gene has CDR1 SGHNT and CDR2 YENEEA. The V gene end was trimmed by 6 bases and the J gene end by 4 bases; junction bases not matched to a gene: 1. The CDR3, as DNA: TGTGCCAGCAGTGGGACTAGCGGGAGCACCGGGGAGCTGTTTTTT. Translated: CASSGTSGSTGELFF.

V gene TRBV7-9 combines with J gene TRBJ1-4; 9 positions match TRBD1. V trimming: 5 bases; J trimming: 7 bases; junction bases outside the gene matches: 8. Germline CDR1 reads SEHNR; CDR2 reads FQNEAQ (reference sequence). There are 15 residues in the CDR3. DNA of the CDR3: TGTGCCAGCAGCACGGGGACAGGGAGTTTTGAAAAACTGTTTTTT. Protein: CASSTGTGSFEKLFF.

The CDR3 DNA follows: TGTGCCAGCAGTTTAGTGGGCTACGAGCAGTACTTC. Protein product: CASSLVGYEQYF. V and J are TRBV28 and TRBJ2-7; no clear D. The CDR3 contains 12 residues. The ends were cut back, 2 bases at V and 3 bases at J, with 5 bases in the middle. The germline gives CDR1 MDHEN, CDR2 SYDVKM.

This chain uses TRBV5-4 with TRBJ2-7, with a weak D call TRBD1 (5 bases). CDR1 is SGHNT and CDR2 is YYREEE in the germline V gene (reference sequence). The CDR3 consists of 14 residues. Trimming removed 4 bases from V and 2 bases from J, with 13 bases in between. The CDR3 DNA is TGTGCCAGCAGCATTAAGGGGTCTCCCTACGAGCAGTACTTC. Its protein is CASSIKGSPYEQYF.

The J gene is TRBJ1-1, the V gene TRBV7-9; D is unclear. V shed 5 bases and J shed 7 bases, with 5 bases lying between them. Germline CDR1 and CDR2: SEHNR and FQNEAQ (reference sequence). The CDR3 extends over 10 amino acids. Here the CDR3 reads CASSRHEAFF. The CDR3 coding sequence is TGTGCCAGCAGCAGACATGAAGCTTTCTTT.

This chain joins TRBV5-8 and TRBJ2-7; D not resolved. Looked up from germline, CDR1 is SGHTS and CDR2 is YDEGEE. Trimming took off 2 bases at V and 6 bases at J, with 12 bases between the two ends. This CDR3 spans 13 amino acids. Here the CDR3 DNA reads TGTGCCAGCAGCTTTTTAGGCCCTGGCGAGCAGTACTTC. Its protein product is CASSFLGPGEQYF.

In regard to this clone: Distinct nucleotide sequences in the sample also encode this CDR3. For the CDR3, the DNA is TGTGCCAGCAGTTTATCAGGGGGGAATGAGCAGTTCTTC. This codes for CASSLSGGNEQFF. The chain uses TRBV27 and TRBJ2-1; D tentatively fits TRBD1 or TRBD2 (6 bases each). This CDR3 has 13 amino acids. The germline V and J ends were trimmed by 0 bases and 7 bases, with 7 bases remaining between them. The germline V gene has CDR1 MNHEY and CDR2 SMNVEV (reference sequence).

This chain links TRBV5-1 with TRBJ2-3, with D unclear. Germline V lookup: CDR1 SGHRS, CDR2 YFSETQ. The CDR3 runs 16 residues. V was clipped by 2 bases and J by 4 bases, with 17 bases between them. Written as DNA, the CDR3 is TGCGCCAGCAGCTTAGGTCTTGTGTACCTCGCAGATACGCAGTATTTT. It specifies CASSLGLVYLADTQYF. Combining the CDR3 with reference TRBV5-1 and TRBJ2-3 gives the whole variable domain KAGVTQTPRYLIKTRGQQVTLSCSPISGHRSVSWYQQTPGQGLQFLFEYFSETQRNKGNFPGRFSGRQFSNSRSEMNVSTLELGDSALYLCASSLGLVYLADTQYFGPGTRLTVL.

The genes are TRBV5-6 and TRBJ1-1; possibly TRBD1 for D (6 bases). Trimming removed 4 bases from V and 7 bases from J, with 20 bases in between. CDR3 size: 15 residues. Looked up from germline, CDR1 is SGHDT and CDR2 is YYEEEE. CDR3 DNA sequence: TGTGCCAGCAGCCTTCCGGCTAGGGGGAGGGATGAAGCTTTCTTT. It translates to CASSLPARGRDEAFF.

The gene calls are TRBV10-3 and TRBJ1-4; perhaps TRBD1 as D (5 bases). Germline loops: CDR1 ENHRY, CDR2 SYGVKD. V lost 8 bases and J lost 10, with 17 bases in between. The length of the CDR3 is 13 residues. The CDR3 reads CAIYPGGGGKLFF. In nucleotides, the CDR3 is TGTGCCATCTACCCCGGCGGGGGGGGAAAACTGTTTTTT.

The chain combines TRBV30 with TRBJ2-5; the match to TRBD1 covers 9 bases. Germline V gives CDR1 GTSNPN, CDR2 SVGIG (reference sequence). There are 13 residues in the CDR3. V shed 3 bases and J 5 bases; nucleotides not matched to a gene: 4. Here the CDR3 DNA reads TGTGCCTGGAGGGACAGGGGTCGGGAGACCCAGTACTTC. Amino acid sequence: CAWRDRGRETQYF. Drawing the rest from reference TRBV30 and TRBJ2-5, the complete variable domain is SQTIHQWPATLVQPVGSPLSLECTVEGTSNPNLYWYRQAAGRGLQLLFYSVGIGQISSEVPQNLSASRPQDRQFILSSKKLLLSDSGFYLCAWRDRGRETQYFGPGTRLLVL.

The chain joins TRBV7-9 to TRBJ2-7; D is undetermined. The CDR3 length is 14 residues. Germline loops: CDR1 SEHNR, CDR2 FQNEAQ (reference sequence). The V end was cut by 5 bases, the J end by 3 bases, with 14 bases between. DNA for the CDR3: TGTGCCAGCAGCCAAGACCCGACGGACTACGAGCAGTACTTC. It encodes CASSQDPTDYEQYF.

The table lists this clone with a count of one. The chain joins TRBV19 to TRBJ2-5; no definite D call. This CDR3 contains 17 residues. The V and J ends lost 0 bases and 2 bases respectively, with 16 bases between them. Germline assignment: CDR1 LNHDA and CDR2 SQIVND (reference sequence). This CDR3 is CASSIDLSGWRQETQYF. The DNA for the CDR3 is TGTGCCAGTAGTATAGATCTATCAGGATGGCGGCAAGAGACCCAGTACTTC.

The chain combines TRBV6-1 with TRBJ1-3, with unresolved D. The CDR3 length is 13 residues. Germline CDR1 reads MNHNS; CDR2 reads SASEGT. Trimming left V 2 bases short and J 4 bases short, with 6 bases between. The CDR3 loop reads CASSELSGNTIYF. Written as DNA, the CDR3 is TGTGCCAGCAGTGAACTGTCCGGAAACACCATATATTTT.

The chain has TRBV5-1 and TRBJ2-5; 8 bases are shared with TRBD1. CDR1 and CDR2 from the germline V gene are SGHRS and YFSETQ. V was clipped by 4 bases and J by 1 base; unmatched bases: 9. The CDR3 runs to 16 residues. Here the CDR3 DNA reads TGCGCCAGCAGCGCAGAGGACAGGGCTCGCCAAGAGACCCAGTACTTC. The encoded protein is CASSAEDRARQETQYF.

The count of this clone is one. V is TRBV15 and J is TRBJ2-1; 9 bases map to TRBD1. Germline loops: CDR1 LNHNV, CDR2 YYDKDF (reference sequence). V shed 5 bases and J 7 bases; nucleotides not matched to a gene: 9. The CDR3 covers 15 residues. The DNA for the CDR3 is TGTGCCACCAGCGGAACCGGGACAGGGAGGAATGAGCAGTTCTTC. Its protein is CATSGTGTGRNEQFF.

The V and J genes are TRBV7-8 and TRBJ1-5; TRBD1 matches 8 bases. The CDR3 length is 17 residues. Germline CDR1 is SGHVS and CDR2 is FQNEAQ. V lost 0 bases and J lost 4; bases outside the gene matches: 8. CDR3 amino acids: CASSLAMRTGLNQPQHF. The DNA of the CDR3 is TGTGCCAGCAGCTTAGCCATGAGGACAGGGCTTAATCAGCCCCAGCATTTT.

This clone appeared a single time. The gene calls are TRBV28 and TRBJ2-7; TRBD2 might be the D (6 bases). V lost 8 bases to trimming and J lost 0 bases, with 14 bases between them. The CDR3 has 14 residues. CDR1 is MDHEN, CDR2 SYDVKM, per germline. The CDR3 reads CASGVRTNSYEQYF. CDR3 nucleotides: TGTGCCAGCGGGGTAAGGACTAACTCCTACGAGCAGTACTTC.

This chain uses TRBV30 with TRBJ1-1; D ambiguous. V lost 5 bases to trimming and J lost 3 bases, with 13 bases between them. The CDR3 is made up of 13 amino acids. CDR1 is GTSNPN, CDR2 SVGIG, per germline (reference sequence). The CDR3, as DNA: TGTGCCTGGGGGAGAGGACTTTACACTGAAGCTTTCTTT. Encoded protein: CAWGRGLYTEAFF.

This chain connects TRBV4-1 to TRBJ1-2; 7 nucleotides match TRBD1. In germline, CDR1 is MGHRA, CDR2 YSYEKL. After removal of 5 bases from V and 8 bases from J, the junction contained 14 bases not matched to a gene. This CDR3 contains 15 residues. The CDR3 loop is CASSARSGQGGGYTF. As DNA, the CDR3 is TGCGCCAGCAGCGCCCGCTCGGGGCAGGGGGGAGGCTACACCTTC.